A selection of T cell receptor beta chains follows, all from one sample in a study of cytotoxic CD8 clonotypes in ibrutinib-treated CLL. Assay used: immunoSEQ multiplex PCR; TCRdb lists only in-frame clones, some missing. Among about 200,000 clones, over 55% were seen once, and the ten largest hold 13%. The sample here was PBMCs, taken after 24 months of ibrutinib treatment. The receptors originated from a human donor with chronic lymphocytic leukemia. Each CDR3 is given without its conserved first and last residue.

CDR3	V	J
ANTRTGQGNTEAF	TRBV5-8	TRBJ1-1
ASSQLVNREKLF	TRBV14	TRBJ1-4
ASRSPDRGPTDTQY	TRBV2	TRBJ2-3
ASSLGDFTFDTQY	TRBV7-9	TRBJ2-3
ATSKAPTGTDTQY	TRBV15	TRBJ2-3
ASSPRTNTDTQY	TRBV18	TRBJ2-3
ASRPSGTSVYNEQF	TRBV5-6	TRBJ2-1
ASSVNSGRARDEQF	TRBV25-1	TRBJ2-1
SVEEKGSPDTQY	TRBV29-1	TRBJ2-3
ASSLVGQPYGYT	TRBV5-1	TRBJ1-2
ATSRVLAGGSGETQY	TRBV15	TRBJ2-5
ASSRQPGSGANVLT	TRBV9	TRBJ2-6
ASSYSDGKNTEAF	TRBV6-6	TRBJ1-1
ASSQDVQDRSGNTIY	TRBV4-3	TRBJ1-3
ASSDVGSTTDTQY	TRBV6-4	TRBJ2-3
ASSESLAGYSGANVLT	TRBV10-1	TRBJ2-6